This TCR beta chain was recovered during a study of yellow fever vaccine responses in identical twins. Study-wide results and limits: Each twin's T cell response to the vaccine was reported to look partly convergent and partly personalized.

TCRdb recomputed calls from the RT-PCR reads with MiXCR, one row per CDR3 protein. The sample shows 750 to 1,000 distinct CDR3 sequences, 84% of them seen only once. To note about this clonotype: Its antigen is unidentified.

Germline V CDR1 and CDR2: MNHNS, SASEGT. The V gene lost 5 bases and the J gene lost 1 base, with 15 bases spanning the gap. This CDR3 is built from 15 residues. This TCR derives from a woman under 30 who received the yellow fever vaccine. This specimen was T cells from blood (PBMCs), unsorted or a sorted subset (not recorded which), taken before or after yellow fever vaccination (not recorded which). The chain carries TRBV6-1 and TRBJ2-7; D call uncertain. This CDR3 is CASSRSKHRSYEQYF. The CDR3 region has the DNA TGTGCCAGCAGTCGTAGTAAACATAGGTCCTACGAGCAGTACTTC.